These T cell receptor beta chains were read from a single sample in a study of vaccination effects on CD4 cells after COVID-19. The repertoire was sequenced with immunoSEQ multiplex PCR; TCRdb's copy has only in-frame clones and lacks some. There are around 15,000 clones in the sample; less than 85% occur only once, and around 21% lies in the top ten. Antigens of these TCRs are unknown. The material was CD4+ T cells from PBMCs cultured with SARS-CoV-2 spike peptides, obtained after COVID-19 vaccination. All receptors derive from a human donor who had a prior SARS-CoV-2 infection. Both conserved end residues are part of each CDR3. A D gene is named only where the DNA matches it firmly. Size tells how often a clone was seen (once, few, many) or the class of an expanded clone, and some rows leave it out.

D,size,J,V,DNA,CDR3
.,.,TRBJ2-5,TRBV5-1,TGCGCCAGCAGCTTTGGAGGGGTCCAAGAGACCCAGTACTTC,CASSFGGVQETQYF
.,.,TRBJ1-1,TRBV11-1,TGTGCCAGCAGCTCGACTCCTTTCGACACTGAAGCTTTCTTT,CASSSTPFDTEAFF
.,.,TRBJ2-3,TRBV4-2,TGTGCCAGCAGCCGAGAGGGGCAAGATACGCAGTATTTT,CASSREGQDTQYF
TRBD1,.,TRBJ1-6,TRBV5-3,TGTGCCAGAAGCGTAGCACGCCATAGGACAGGGCCTAATTCACCCCTCCACTTT,CARSVARHRTGPNSPLHF
.,.,TRBJ1-1,TRBV5-1,TGCGCCAGCAGCTTGGTAGGGGGTTCGGACACTGAAGCTTTCTTT,CASSLVGGSDTEAFF
.,.,TRBJ2-4,TRBV4-1,TGCGCCAGCAGCCTTGCGAGGGAAAACATTCAGTACTTC,CASSLARENIQYF
.,.,TRBJ2-3,TRBV7-9,TGTGCCAGCAGCTCCCCCCTGGACCCAACCAAGTATTTT,CASSSPLDPTKYF
.,.,TRBJ2-5,TRBV5-6,TGTGCCAGCAGTGATCGGGAGACCCAGTACTTC,CASSDRETQYF
TRBD2,.,TRBJ2-2,TRBV9,TGTGCCAGCCGGGGGGGGTTGGCGAACACCGGGGAGCTGTTTTTT,CASRGGLANTGELFF
TRBD2,.,TRBJ2-6,TRBV9,TGTGCCAGCGGCCGGGAGGGGCCCAGCTCTGGGGCCAACGTCCTGACTTTC,CASGREGPSSGANVLTF
.,.,TRBJ2-4,TRBV7-9,TGTGCCAGCAGCTTAGTGGGGGGTGCCAAAAACATTCAGTACTTC,CASSLVGGAKNIQYF
.,.,TRBJ2-5,TRBV7-9,TGTGCCAGCAGCTTAGCGCAGTCGGGAAAGACCCAGTACTTC,CASSLAQSGKTQYF
.,.,TRBJ2-1,TRBV27,TGTGCCAGCCGGCAGGGGGGGGCGATGTACAATGAGCAGTTCTTC,CASRQGGAMYNEQFF
.,.,TRBJ2-1,TRBV6-2/TRBV6-3,TGTGCCAGCAGTTACTCGATGACGGGGCCGGTGCAGTTCTTC,CASSYSMTGPVQFF
.,.,TRBJ1-1,TRBV5-4,TGTGCCAGCAGAAATACGGATCACACTGAAGCTTTCTTT,CASRNTDHTEAFF
TRBD1,.,TRBJ2-3,TRBV2,TGTGCCAGCAGTGGGCCTGGACAGGGCACAGATACGCAGTATTTT,CASSGPGQGTDTQYF
.,.,TRBJ1-4,TRBV6-5,TGTGCCAGCAGCGTTAACAGAAATGAAAAACTGTTTTTT,CASSVNRNEKLFF
.,.,TRBJ1-2,TRBV6-6,TGTGCCAGCAGTTACCGGGTTGGGAACACCTTC,CASSYRVGNTF
.,.,TRBJ2-1,TRBV6-6,TGTGCCAGCAGTTACTCGGACAGTTACTACAATGAGCAGTTCTTC,CASSYSDSYYNEQFF
TRBD2,.,TRBJ2-7,TRBV4-2,TGTGCCAGCAGCCAACTCCCACCGGGACTAGCCCCCTACGAGCAGTACTTC,CASSQLPPGLAPYEQYF
TRBD2,.,TRBJ2-4,TRBV4-2,TGTGCCAGCAGCCAAGCGGCCAGCGGGAGGGGTCTTTTAGCCAAAAACATTCAGTACTTC,CASSQAASGRGLLAKNIQYF
TRBD2,.,TRBJ2-7,TRBV7-2,TGTGCCAGCAGCTGGAGTGGGAGGGGCTACGAGCAGTACTTC,CASSWSGRGYEQYF
.,.,TRBJ2-2,TRBV7-2,TGTGCCAGCAGCTTATTGGGGTCTCACACCGGGGAGCTGTTTTTT,CASSLLGSHTGELFF
TRBD2,.,TRBJ2-2,TRBV19,TGTGCCAGTAGTATATTTACTAGCGGGAGGACCGGGGAGCTGTTTTTT,CASSIFTSGRTGELFF
.,once,TRBJ2-2,TRBV19,TGTGCCAGTCACCTGGTTGGGGGTCCGAACACCGGGGAGCTGTTTTTT,CASHLVGGPNTGELFF
.,.,TRBJ1-1,TRBV29-1,TGCAGCGTGCCGGGCGGTCCCAGGGACGGTGCTCGTGTTGGTGAAGCTTTCTTT,CSVPGGPRDGARVGEAFF
.,.,TRBJ2-7,TRBV30,TGTGCCTGGAGCGACGGGGCATCCTACGAGCAGTACTTC,CAWSDGASYEQYF
.,.,TRBJ2-7,TRBV4-3,TGCGCCAGCAGCCAAGATTCGGCCAGCTCCTACGAGCAGTACTTC,CASSQDSASSYEQYF
TRBD2,.,TRBJ2-3,TRBV4-3,TGCGCCAGCAGCCGCCAGACTAGCGGGACCCCAGATACGCAGTATTTT,CASSRQTSGTPDTQYF
.,.,TRBJ2-2,TRBV11-2,TGTGCCAGCAGCATTGGGGACTTTTATTCTGGGGAGCTGTTTTTT,CASSIGDFYSGELFF
TRBD2,.,TRBJ2-1,TRBV30,TGTGCCTGGGGATCCGGGACTAGCGGGGGGGCGGATGAGCAGTTCTTC,CAWGSGTSGGADEQFF
TRBD2,.,TRBJ2-1,TRBV5-6,TGTGCCAGCAGCCTTGGACTAGCGGGAAGTAGGTTCTTC,CASSLGLAGSRFF
.,medium-sized,TRBJ2-4,TRBV5-4,TGTGCCAGCAGCTTGAACAGGGAGGACATTCAGTACTTC,CASSLNREDIQYF
.,.,TRBJ1-1,TRBV11-2,TGTGCCAGCAGCCAGGAGGCGGATAACACTGAAGCTTTCTTT,CASSQEADNTEAFF
.,.,TRBJ2-7,TRBV10-3,TGTGCCATCAGTTCGTCAGGCTACGAGCAGTACTTC,CAISSSGYEQYF
.,.,TRBJ1-1,TRBV30,TGTGCCTGGAGGGAAACCCAGGGGCTATTTCTGGAAGCTTTCTTT,CAWRETQGLFLEAFF
TRBD2,.,TRBJ2-5,TRBV18,TGTGCCAGCTCACTCCAGACTAGCGGCGAAGGGGCCCAGTACTTC,CASSLQTSGEGAQYF
TRBD1,.,TRBJ2-1,TRBV5-4,TGTGCCAGCAGCTTGGGGGACAGTGTGGAGCAGTTCTTC,CASSLGDSVEQFF
.,.,TRBJ1-2,TRBV4-1,TGCGCCAGCAGCCATCAGGGACGAAACTATGGCTACACCTTC,CASSHQGRNYGYTF
TRBD2,.,TRBJ2-1,TRBV5-1,TGCGCCAGCAGCTTCACTAGCGGACTCAATGAGCAGTTCTTC,CASSFTSGLNEQFF
.,.,TRBJ2-1,TRBV11-3,TGTGCCAGCAGCTTAGGCAGGGGGGACTACAATGAGCAGTTCTTC,CASSLGRGDYNEQFF
TRBD2,few,TRBJ2-3,TRBV6-4,TGTGCCAGCAGTGACTCGTCTAGCGGGGGGGAAGTTACGCAGTATTTT,CASSDSSSGGEVTQYF
TRBD1,.,TRBJ1-2,TRBV2,TGTGCCAGCAGAAAGGGGGCGAACTATGGCTACACCTTC,CASRKGANYGYTF
TRBD2,.,TRBJ2-3,TRBV18,TGTGCCAGCTCACCAAGACTAGCGGGAGTCTCAAATACGCAGTATTTT,CASSPRLAGVSNTQYF
TRBD1,.,TRBJ1-2,TRBV5-4,TGTGCCAGCAGCCCACCGGGACAGGGGTTCGGCTATGGCTACACCTTC,CASSPPGQGFGYGYTF
.,.,TRBJ2-5,TRBV7-2,TGTGCCAGCAGCCAAAGTTCGGGGGCGGCAGAGACCCAGTACTTC,CASSQSSGAAETQYF
TRBD2,.,TRBJ2-7,TRBV5-1,TGCGCCAGCAGACCAACTAGCGGGAGCTCCTACGAGCAGTACTTC,CASRPTSGSSYEQYF
TRBD1,.,TRBJ2-3,TRBV24-1,TGTGCCACCAGTTTGAGTCCTGGACAGGGGGCCGCAGATACGCAGTATTTT,CATSLSPGQGAADTQYF
TRBD1,.,TRBJ1-3,TRBV4-2,TGTGCCAGCAGCCAAGGGACAGGTTTGAACACCATATATTTT,CASSQGTGLNTIYF
TRBD1,once,TRBJ2-2,TRBV6-5,TGTGCCAGCAGTTACTTGGACAGGGCCGGGGAGCTGTTTTTT,CASSYLDRAGELFF
TRBD1,.,TRBJ1-5,TRBV5-1,TGCGCCAGCAGCTTCGGGACAGGGGGATGGCAGCCCCAGCATTTT,CASSFGTGGWQPQHF
.,once,TRBJ2-1,TRBV16,TGTGCCAGCAGCCAGCGGGCGTACTCCTACAATGAGCAGTTCTTC,CASSQRAYSYNEQFF
.,once,TRBJ2-5,TRBV20-1,TGCAGTGCTAACAGACAAGAGACCCAGTACTTC,CSANRQETQYF
.,.,TRBJ2-5,TRBV11-1,TGTGCCAGCAGCTCCCCCTCCGGTAGTGAGACCCAGTACTTC,CASSSPSGSETQYF